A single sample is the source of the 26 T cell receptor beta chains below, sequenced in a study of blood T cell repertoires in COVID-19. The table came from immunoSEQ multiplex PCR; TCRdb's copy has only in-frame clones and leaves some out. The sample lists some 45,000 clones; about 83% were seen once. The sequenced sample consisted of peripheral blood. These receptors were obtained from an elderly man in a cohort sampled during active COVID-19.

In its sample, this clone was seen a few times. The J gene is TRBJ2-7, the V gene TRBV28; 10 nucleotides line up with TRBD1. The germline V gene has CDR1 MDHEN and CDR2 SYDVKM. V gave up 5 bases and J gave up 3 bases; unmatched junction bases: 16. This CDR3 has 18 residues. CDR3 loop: CASSPRVRLGTGDYEQYF. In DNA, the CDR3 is TGTGCCAGCAGTCCCCGCGTTAGGTTAGGGACAGGGGACTACGAGCAGTACTTC.

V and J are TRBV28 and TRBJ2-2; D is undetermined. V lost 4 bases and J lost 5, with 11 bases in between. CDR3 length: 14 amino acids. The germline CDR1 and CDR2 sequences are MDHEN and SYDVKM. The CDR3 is CASSSGARTGELFF. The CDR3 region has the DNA TGTGCCAGCAGTTCCGGAGCCAGAACCGGGGAGCTGTTTTTT.

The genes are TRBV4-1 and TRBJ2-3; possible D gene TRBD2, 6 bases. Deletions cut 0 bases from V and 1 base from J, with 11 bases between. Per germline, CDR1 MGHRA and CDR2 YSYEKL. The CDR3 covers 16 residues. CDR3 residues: CASSQDVSGGTDTQYF. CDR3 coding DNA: TGCGCCAGCAGCCAAGATGTTTCGGGGGGCACAGATACGCAGTATTTT.

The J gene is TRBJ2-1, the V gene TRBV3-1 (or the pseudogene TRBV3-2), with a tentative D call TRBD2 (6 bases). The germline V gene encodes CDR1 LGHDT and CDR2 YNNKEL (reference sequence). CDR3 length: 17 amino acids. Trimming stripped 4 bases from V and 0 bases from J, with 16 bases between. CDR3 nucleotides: TGTGCCAGCAGCCTTAATCGGGACGGGGGCTCCTACAATGAGCAGTTCTTC. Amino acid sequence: CASSLNRDGGSYNEQFF.

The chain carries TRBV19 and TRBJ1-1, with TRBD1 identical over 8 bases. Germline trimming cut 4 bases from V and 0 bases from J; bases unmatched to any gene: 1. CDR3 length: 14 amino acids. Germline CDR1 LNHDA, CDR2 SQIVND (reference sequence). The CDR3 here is CASSRQGLNTEAFF. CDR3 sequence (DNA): TGTGCCAGTAGTAGACAGGGGTTGAACACTGAAGCTTTCTTT.

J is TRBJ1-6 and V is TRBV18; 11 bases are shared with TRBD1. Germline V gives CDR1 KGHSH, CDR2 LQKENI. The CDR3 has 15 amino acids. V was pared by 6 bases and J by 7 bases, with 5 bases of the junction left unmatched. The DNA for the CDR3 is TGTGCCAGCTCCGGACAGGGGGCGGAAAATTCACCCCTCCACTTT. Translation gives CASSGQGAENSPLHF.

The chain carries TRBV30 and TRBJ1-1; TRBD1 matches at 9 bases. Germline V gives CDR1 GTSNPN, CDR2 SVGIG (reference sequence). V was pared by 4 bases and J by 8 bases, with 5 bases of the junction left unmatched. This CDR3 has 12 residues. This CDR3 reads CAWMGQGLEAFF. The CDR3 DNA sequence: TGTGCCTGGATGGGACAGGGCTTGGAAGCTTTCTTT.

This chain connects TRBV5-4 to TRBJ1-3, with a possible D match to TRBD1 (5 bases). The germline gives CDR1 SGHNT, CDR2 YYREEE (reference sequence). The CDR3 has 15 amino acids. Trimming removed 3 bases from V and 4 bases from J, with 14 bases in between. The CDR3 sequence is CASSSRGGTGNTIYF. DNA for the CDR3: TGTGCCAGCAGCTCCCGCGGGGGAACAGGAAACACCATATATTTT.

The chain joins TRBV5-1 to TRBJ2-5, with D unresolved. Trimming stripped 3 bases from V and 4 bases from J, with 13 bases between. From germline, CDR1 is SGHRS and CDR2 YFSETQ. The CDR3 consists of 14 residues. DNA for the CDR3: TGCGCCAGCAGCTCTCCCCGGTCCGCAGAGACCCAGTACTTC. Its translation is CASSSPRSAETQYF.

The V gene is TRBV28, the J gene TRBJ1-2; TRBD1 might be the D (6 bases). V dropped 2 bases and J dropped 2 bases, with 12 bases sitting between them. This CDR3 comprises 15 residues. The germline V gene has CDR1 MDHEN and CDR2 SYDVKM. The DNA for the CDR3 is TGTGCCAGCAGTTTAGCCCCGGACAGAAACTATGGCTACACCTTC. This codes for CASSLAPDRNYGYTF.

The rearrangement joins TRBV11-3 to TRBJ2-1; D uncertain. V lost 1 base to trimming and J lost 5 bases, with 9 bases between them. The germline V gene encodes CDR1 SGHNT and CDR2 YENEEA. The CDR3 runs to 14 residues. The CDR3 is CASSLAQEDNEQFF. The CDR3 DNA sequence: TGTGCCAGCAGCTTAGCTCAGGAAGACAATGAGCAGTTCTTC.

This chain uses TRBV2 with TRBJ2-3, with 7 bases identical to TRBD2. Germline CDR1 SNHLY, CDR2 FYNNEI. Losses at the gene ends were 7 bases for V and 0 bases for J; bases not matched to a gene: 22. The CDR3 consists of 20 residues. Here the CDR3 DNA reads TGTGCCAGCAATAAGGGAGGGTCTAGGGGATACGGGACTAGCACAGATACGCAGTATTTT. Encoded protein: CASNKGGSRGYGTSTDTQYF.

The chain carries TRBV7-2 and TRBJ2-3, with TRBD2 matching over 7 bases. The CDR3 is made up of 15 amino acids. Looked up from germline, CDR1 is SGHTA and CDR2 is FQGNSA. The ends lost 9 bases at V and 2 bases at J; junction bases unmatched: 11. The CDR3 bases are TGTGCCAGTAGGAGGGCGGGAGTGAACACAGATACGCAGTATTTT. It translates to CASRRAGVNTDTQYF.

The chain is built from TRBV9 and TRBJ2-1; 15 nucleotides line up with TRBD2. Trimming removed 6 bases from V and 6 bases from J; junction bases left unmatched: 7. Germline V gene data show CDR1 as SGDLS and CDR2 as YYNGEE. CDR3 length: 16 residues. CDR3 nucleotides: TGTGCCAGCACTTGGACTAGCGGGGGGGCCGGCAATGAGCAGTTCTTC. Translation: CASTWTSGGAGNEQFF.

CDR3 DNA sequence: TGCAGCGTTGAAGTCGGCGGGAGGGCCGGGGAGACCCAGTACTTC. Its translation: CSVEVGGRAGETQYF. V is TRBV29-1 and J is TRBJ2-5; 9 bases line up with TRBD2. Per the germline V gene, CDR1 is SQVTM and CDR2 is ANQGSEA. The length of the CDR3 is 15 residues. V dropped 1 base and J dropped 5; count of bases not matched to a gene: 8.

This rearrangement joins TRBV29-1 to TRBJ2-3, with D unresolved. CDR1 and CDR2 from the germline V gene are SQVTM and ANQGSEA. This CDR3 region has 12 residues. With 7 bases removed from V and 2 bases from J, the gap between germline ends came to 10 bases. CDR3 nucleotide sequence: TGCAGCGCTAGAGCATACACAGATACGCAGTATTTT. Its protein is CSARAYTDTQYF.

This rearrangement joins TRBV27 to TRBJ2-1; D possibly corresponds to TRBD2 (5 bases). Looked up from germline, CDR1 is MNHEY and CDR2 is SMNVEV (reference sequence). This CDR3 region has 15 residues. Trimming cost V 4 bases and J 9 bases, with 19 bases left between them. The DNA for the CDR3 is TGTGCCAGCAGTTCAGATAACTCGCCTGCGGGTGAGCAGTTCTTC. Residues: CASSSDNSPAGEQFF.

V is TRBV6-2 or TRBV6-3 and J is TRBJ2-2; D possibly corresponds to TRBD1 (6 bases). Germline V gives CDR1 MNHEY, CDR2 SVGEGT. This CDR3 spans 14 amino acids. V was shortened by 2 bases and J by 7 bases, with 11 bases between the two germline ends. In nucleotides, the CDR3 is TGTGCCAGCAGTTACCAACAGGGTATCGGGGAGCTGTTTTTT. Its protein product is CASSYQQGIGELFF.

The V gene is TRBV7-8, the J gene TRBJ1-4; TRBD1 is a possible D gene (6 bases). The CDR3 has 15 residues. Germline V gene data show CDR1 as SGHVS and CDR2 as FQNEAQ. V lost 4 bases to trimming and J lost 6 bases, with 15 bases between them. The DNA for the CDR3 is TGTGCCAGCAGCTGGGGACACGTCCCTTATGAAAAACTGTTTTTT. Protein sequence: CASSWGHVPYEKLFF.

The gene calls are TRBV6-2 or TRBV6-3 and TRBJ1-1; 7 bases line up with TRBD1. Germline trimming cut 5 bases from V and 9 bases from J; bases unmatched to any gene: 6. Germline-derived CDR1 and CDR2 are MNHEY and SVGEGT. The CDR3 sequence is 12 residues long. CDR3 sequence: CASSDPGQQAFF. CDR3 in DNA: TGTGCCAGCAGTGACCCGGGACAGCAAGCTTTCTTT.

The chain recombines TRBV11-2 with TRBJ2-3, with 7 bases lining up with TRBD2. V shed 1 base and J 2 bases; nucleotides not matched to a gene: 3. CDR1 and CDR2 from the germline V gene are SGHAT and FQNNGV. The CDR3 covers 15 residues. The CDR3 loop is CASSLAGGFTDTQYF. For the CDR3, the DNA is TGTGCCAGCAGCTTAGCGGGAGGCTTCACAGATACGCAGTATTTT. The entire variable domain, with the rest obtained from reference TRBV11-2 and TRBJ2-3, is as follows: EAGVAQSPRYKIIEKRQSVAFWCNPISGHATLYWYQQILGQGPKLLIQFQNNGVVDDSQLPKDRFSAERLKGVDSTLKIQPAKLEDSAVYLCASSLAGGFTDTQYFGPGTRLTVL.

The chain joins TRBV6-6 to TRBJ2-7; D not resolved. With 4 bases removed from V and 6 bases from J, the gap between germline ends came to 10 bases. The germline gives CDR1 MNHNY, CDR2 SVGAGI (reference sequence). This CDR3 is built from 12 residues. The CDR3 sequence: CASSSSSGEQYF. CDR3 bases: TGTGCCAGCAGTTCCTCCTCCGGCGAGCAGTACTTC.

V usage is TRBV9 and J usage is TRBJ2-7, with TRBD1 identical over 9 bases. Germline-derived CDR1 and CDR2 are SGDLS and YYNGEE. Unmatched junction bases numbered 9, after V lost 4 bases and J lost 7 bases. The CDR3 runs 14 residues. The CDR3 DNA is TGTGCCAGCAGCCTCGGGGACAGGGTGGGGGAGCAGTACTTC. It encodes CASSLGDRVGEQYF.

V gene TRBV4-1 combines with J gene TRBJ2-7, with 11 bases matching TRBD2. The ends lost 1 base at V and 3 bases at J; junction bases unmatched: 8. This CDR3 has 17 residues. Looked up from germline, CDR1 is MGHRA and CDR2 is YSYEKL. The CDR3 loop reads CASSQGLTSGTFYEQYF. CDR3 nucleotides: TGCGCCAGCAGCCAAGGACTGACTAGCGGGACGTTCTACGAGCAGTACTTC.

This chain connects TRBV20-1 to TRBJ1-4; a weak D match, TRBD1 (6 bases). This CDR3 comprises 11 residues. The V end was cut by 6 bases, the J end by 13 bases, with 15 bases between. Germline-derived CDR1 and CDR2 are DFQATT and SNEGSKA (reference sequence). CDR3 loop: CSADRDRRLFF. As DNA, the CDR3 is TGCAGTGCGGACCGTGACAGGAGACTGTTTTTT.

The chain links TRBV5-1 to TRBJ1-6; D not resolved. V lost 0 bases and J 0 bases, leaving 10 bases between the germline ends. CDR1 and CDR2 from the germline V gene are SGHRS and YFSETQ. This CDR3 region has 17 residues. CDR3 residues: CASSLVLPSSYNSPLHF. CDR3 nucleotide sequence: TGCGCCAGCAGCTTGGTTCTCCCGAGCTCCTATAATTCACCCCTCCACTTT.